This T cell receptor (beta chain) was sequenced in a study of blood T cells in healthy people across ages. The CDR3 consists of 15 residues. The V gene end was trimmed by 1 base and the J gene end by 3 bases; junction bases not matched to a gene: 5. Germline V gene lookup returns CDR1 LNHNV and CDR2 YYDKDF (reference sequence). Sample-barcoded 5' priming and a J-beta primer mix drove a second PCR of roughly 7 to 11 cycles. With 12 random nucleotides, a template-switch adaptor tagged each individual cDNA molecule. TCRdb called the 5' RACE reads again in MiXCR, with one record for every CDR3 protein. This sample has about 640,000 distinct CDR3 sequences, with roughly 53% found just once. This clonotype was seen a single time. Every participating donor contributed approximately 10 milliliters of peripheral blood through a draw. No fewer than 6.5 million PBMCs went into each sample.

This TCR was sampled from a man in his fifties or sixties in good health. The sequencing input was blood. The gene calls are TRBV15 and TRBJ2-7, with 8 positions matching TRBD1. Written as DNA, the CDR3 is TGTGCCACCAGCAGAGTCGCAGGGGGCAGCTACGAGCAGTACTTC. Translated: CATSRVAGGSYEQYF.